Listed below are T cell receptor beta chains from one sample, sequenced in a study of T-cell memory formation after mild COVID-19. MiXCR was run by TCRdb on the 5' RACE reads, yielding one entry per CDR3 protein. The data show about 360,000 distinct CDR3 sequences, about an eighth seen once. The sequenced sample was PBMCs or a T cell subset sorted from them (not recorded which). The source is a man younger than 30 who had mild COVID-19 (a few samples of this study predate the infection). Cell type and time point are not known. CDR3s include the opening cysteine and the closing phenylalanine or tryptophan. The order of the fields is J gene, V gene, clone size, CDR3 protein. Some rows have no size entry. The others give once, few or many, or a class for an expanded clone.

J gene: TRBJ2-3; V gene: TRBV5-1; clone size: NA; CDR3 protein: CASSLLGLAGGPDTQYF
J gene: TRBJ1-1; V gene: TRBV7-3; clone size: NA; CDR3 protein: CASSLTQGVTEAFF
J gene: TRBJ2-5; V gene: TRBV7-6; clone size: few; CDR3 protein: CASSLVRREETQYF
J gene: TRBJ2-3; V gene: TRBV27; clone size: NA; CDR3 protein: CASKSTGVADTQYF
J gene: TRBJ2-1; V gene: TRBV4-1; clone size: many; CDR3 protein: CASSQEPGTGENEQFF
J gene: TRBJ1-1; V gene: TRBV29-1; clone size: few; CDR3 protein: CSVISYGNLDTEAFF
J gene: TRBJ2-1; V gene: TRBV9; clone size: many; CDR3 protein: CASSGGNEQFF
J gene: TRBJ2-3; V gene: TRBV7-2; clone size: NA; CDR3 protein: CASSVRAGGGTDTQYF
J gene: TRBJ1-4; V gene: TRBV28; clone size: many; CDR3 protein: CASSSSHRKLFF
J gene: TRBJ1-1; V gene: TRBV21-1; clone size: NA; CDR3 protein: CASTKPTAVNTEAFF
J gene: TRBJ2-1; V gene: TRBV20-1; clone size: many; CDR3 protein: CSARGQDRKNEQFF
J gene: TRBJ2-5; V gene: TRBV6-2/TRBV6-3; clone size: few; CDR3 protein: CASTHRTPRETQYF
J gene: TRBJ1-4; V gene: TRBV5-1; clone size: few; CDR3 protein: CARPRGPTNEKLFF
J gene: TRBJ2-1; V gene: TRBV4-3; clone size: few; CDR3 protein: CASSPGTSSRNEQFF
J gene: TRBJ2-5; V gene: TRBV5-4; clone size: many; CDR3 protein: CASSPEMEETQYF
J gene: TRBJ2-5; V gene: TRBV10-2; clone size: NA; CDR3 protein: CASRGAGETQYF
J gene: TRBJ1-2; V gene: TRBV15; clone size: many; CDR3 protein: CATSRDRDSYGYTF
J gene: TRBJ1-2; V gene: TRBV4-3; clone size: NA; CDR3 protein: CASSQRYALESYTF
J gene: TRBJ2-4; V gene: TRBV5-1; clone size: NA; CDR3 protein: CASSLEGRAYIQYF
J gene: TRBJ2-3; V gene: TRBV12-3/TRBV12-4; clone size: NA; CDR3 protein: CASYSSGGGTDTQYF
J gene: TRBJ2-5; V gene: TRBV3-1; clone size: many; CDR3 protein: CASSPRTGGETQYF
J gene: TRBJ1-3; V gene: TRBV12-3/TRBV12-4; clone size: NA; CDR3 protein: CASSSQGTFYSGNTIYF
J gene: TRBJ2-5; V gene: TRBV20-1; clone size: NA; CDR3 protein: CSARDPDRGETQYF
J gene: TRBJ2-2; V gene: TRBV7-2; clone size: NA; CDR3 protein: CASTLRSGELFF
J gene: TRBJ2-1; V gene: TRBV20-1; clone size: many; CDR3 protein: CSAREDSVAGGPQFF
J gene: TRBJ2-3; V gene: TRBV20-1; clone size: NA; CDR3 protein: CSARVAASTDTQYF
J gene: TRBJ1-4; V gene: TRBV6-6; clone size: few; CDR3 protein: CASSGPLATNEKLFF
J gene: TRBJ2-4; V gene: TRBV6-2/TRBV6-3; clone size: few; CDR3 protein: CAVNKPGANYIQYF
J gene: TRBJ1-1; V gene: TRBV10-2; clone size: NA; CDR3 protein: CASSVGGKGTEAFF
J gene: TRBJ2-3; V gene: TRBV6-2/TRBV6-3; clone size: few; CDR3 protein: CASIRAGAGTQYF
J gene: TRBJ2-1; V gene: TRBV6-6; clone size: few; CDR3 protein: CASSTRQGNEQFF
J gene: TRBJ1-4; V gene: TRBV7-9; clone size: many; CDR3 protein: CASSLRQDNEKLFF
J gene: TRBJ1-6; V gene: TRBV5-1; clone size: NA; CDR3 protein: CASSPIPRQGTAWSPLHF
J gene: TRBJ2-5; V gene: TRBV20-1; clone size: few; CDR3 protein: CSARGAGTSAITQYF
J gene: TRBJ2-3; V gene: TRBV11-2; clone size: NA; CDR3 protein: CASSHPTSGGVGTDTQYF
J gene: TRBJ2-3; V gene: TRBV19; clone size: few; CDR3 protein: CASSTGRTSGADTQYF
J gene: TRBJ1-6; V gene: TRBV20-1; clone size: few; CDR3 protein: CSARSQGSGSPLHF
J gene: TRBJ2-1; V gene: TRBV6-2/TRBV6-3; clone size: NA; CDR3 protein: CASTQRGEGNEQFF
J gene: TRBJ1-2; V gene: TRBV10-3; clone size: few; CDR3 protein: CATAGQGFGYGYTF
J gene: TRBJ1-2; V gene: TRBV3-1; clone size: NA; CDR3 protein: CASSQEAGGGYTF
J gene: TRBJ1-1; V gene: TRBV4-1; clone size: many; CDR3 protein: CASSQGTNTEAFF
J gene: TRBJ1-6; V gene: TRBV28; clone size: many; CDR3 protein: CASRSGGNSPLHF
J gene: TRBJ1-1; V gene: TRBV7-9; clone size: once; CDR3 protein: CASSRISLLRTEAFF
J gene: TRBJ1-4; V gene: TRBV30; clone size: few; CDR3 protein: CAIPGATNEKLFF
J gene: TRBJ2-2; V gene: TRBV3-1; clone size: few; CDR3 protein: CASSQEGAGTGELFF
J gene: TRBJ1-1; V gene: TRBV18; clone size: NA; CDR3 protein: CASSPPAGPSKAFF
J gene: TRBJ2-2; V gene: TRBV4-2; clone size: NA; CDR3 protein: CASSQSGLTGLNTGELFF
J gene: TRBJ2-2; V gene: TRBV3-1; clone size: NA; CDR3 protein: CASSQSPRGVNTGELFF
J gene: TRBJ2-5; V gene: TRBV7-2; clone size: many; CDR3 protein: CASSLVRLASGETQYF
J gene: TRBJ2-3; V gene: TRBV7-2; clone size: few; CDR3 protein: CATSRDSRTDTQYF
J gene: TRBJ1-2; V gene: TRBV7-9; clone size: NA; CDR3 protein: CASSYLRDITNYGYTF
J gene: TRBJ1-5; V gene: TRBV7-2; clone size: many; CDR3 protein: CASSFGGAQPQHF